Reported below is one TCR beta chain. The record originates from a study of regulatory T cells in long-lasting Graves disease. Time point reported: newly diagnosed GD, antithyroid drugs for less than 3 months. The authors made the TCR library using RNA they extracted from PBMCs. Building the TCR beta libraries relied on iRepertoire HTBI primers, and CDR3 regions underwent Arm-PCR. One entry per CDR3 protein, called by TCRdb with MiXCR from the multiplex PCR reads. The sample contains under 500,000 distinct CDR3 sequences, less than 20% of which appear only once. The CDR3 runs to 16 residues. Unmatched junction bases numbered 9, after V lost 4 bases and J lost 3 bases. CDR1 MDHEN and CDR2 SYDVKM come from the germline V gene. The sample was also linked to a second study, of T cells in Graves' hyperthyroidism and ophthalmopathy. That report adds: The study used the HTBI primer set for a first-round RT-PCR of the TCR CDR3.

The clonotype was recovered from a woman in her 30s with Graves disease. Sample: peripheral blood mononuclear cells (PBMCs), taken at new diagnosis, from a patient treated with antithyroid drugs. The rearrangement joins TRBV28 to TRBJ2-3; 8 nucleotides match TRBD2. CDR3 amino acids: CASSSSASGRTDTQYF. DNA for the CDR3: TGTGCCAGCAGTTCCTCAGCCAGCGGGAGAACAGATACGCAGTATTTT.